Sequencing of this TCR beta chain was carried out in a study of T-cell reconstitution after alpha-beta-depleted transplantation in children. V shed 0 bases and J shed 6 bases, with 12 bases lying between them. CDR3 length: 14 amino acids. In germline, CDR1 is DFQATT, CDR2 SNEGSKA (reference sequence). Unique molecular identifiers were incorporated into the prepared TCRbeta library. TCRdb re-called the PCR reads with MiXCR, one entry per CDR3 protein. Altogether more than 500,000 distinct CDR3 sequences are present, approximately 10% being singletons, with the ten largest covering approximately 15%. General study findings and limits: Reportedly, roughly two months post-transplant, alpha-beta T cells arose from several hundred expanded graft clones. Some patients showed high day-60 TCRbeta diversity, which derived from surviving recipient T cells and thymic progenitors. One year post-transplant, T-cell counts and diversity were largely derived from T cells produced anew.

This clonotype occurred a few times. Its antigen remains unknown. This chain uses TRBV20-1 with TRBJ1-5; D remains unclear. The receptor comes from a female patient between 2 and 10 years old who had a stem cell transplant for aplastic anemia, so the T cells may come from the graft donor. Sequenced material: PBMCs, mostly from graft donor cells, taken 180 days after TCRalphabeta/CD19-depleted stem cell transplant. The CDR3 sequence is CSARDIGSLQPQHF. CDR3 bases: TGCAGTGCTAGAGATATAGGGTCACTTCAGCCCCAGCATTTT.